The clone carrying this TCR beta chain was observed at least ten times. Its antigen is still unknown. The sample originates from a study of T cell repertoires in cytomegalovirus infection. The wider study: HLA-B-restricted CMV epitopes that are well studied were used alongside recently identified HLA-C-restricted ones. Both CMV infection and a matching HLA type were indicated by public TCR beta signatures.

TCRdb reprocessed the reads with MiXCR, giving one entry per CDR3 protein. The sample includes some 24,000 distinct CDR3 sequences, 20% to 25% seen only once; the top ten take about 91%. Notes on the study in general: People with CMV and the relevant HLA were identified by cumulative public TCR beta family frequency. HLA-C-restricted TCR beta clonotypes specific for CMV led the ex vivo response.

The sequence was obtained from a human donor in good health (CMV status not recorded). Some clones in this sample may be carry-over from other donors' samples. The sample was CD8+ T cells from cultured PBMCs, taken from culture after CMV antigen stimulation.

CDR3 amino acids: CASTPEGEETQYF. CDR3 sequence (DNA): TGTGCCAGCACCCCGGAGGGGGAAGAGACCCAGTACTTC. The gene calls are TRBV7-9 and TRBJ2-5; D assignment may be TRBD1 or TRBD2 (6 bases each). This CDR3 is built from 13 residues. Trimming left V 7 bases short and J 3 bases short, with 12 bases between. Germline V gene lookup returns CDR1 SEHNR and CDR2 FQNEAQ (reference sequence).